This T cell receptor (beta chain) was captured in a study of OX40 agonist ivuxolimab in advanced cancers. Across the whole study: Enrolled patients in dose escalation had cancers that were hepatocellular carcinoma, melanoma, renal cell or head and neck cancer.

This CDR3 is built from 12 residues. In germline, CDR1 is MDHEN, CDR2 SYDVKM. The germline V and J ends were trimmed by 5 bases and 9 bases, with 13 bases remaining between them. Data came from immunoSEQ multiplex PCR; TCRdb stores just in-frame clones and leaves some out. This table holds around 69,000 clones, around 80% found once. The chain employs TRBV28 and TRBJ2-5; tentative D call: TRBD1 (6 bases). Sample: CD4+ or CD8+ T cells sorted from blood, taken in a trial of the OX40 agonist ivuxolimab. The source of this sequence is an adult with an advanced solid tumor such as melanoma, head and neck, liver or kidney cancer. Here the CDR3 DNA reads TGTGCCAGCAGTCAACAGGGCGAGTCCCAGTACTTC. This sequence encodes CASSQQGESQYF. Drawing the rest from reference TRBV28 and TRBJ2-5, the complete variable domain is DVKVTQSSRYLVKRTGEKVFLECVQDMDHENMFWYRQDPGLGLRLIYFSYDVKMKEKGDIPEGYSVSREKKERFSLILESASTNQTSMYLCASSQQGESQYFGPGTRLLVL.